This TCR beta chain was sequenced in a study of beta chain features in type 1 diabetes. Since all of the isolated RNA was reverse transcribed, expressed TCRB transcripts were what got sequenced. Samples of naive, central memory and regulatory T cells yielded a mean of around 4 million reads. Repertoires were generated with immunoSEQ multiplex PCR, while TCRdb's copy carries only in-frame clones and drops some. The data contain just over 600,000 clones, roughly 16% of them seen just once; the ten biggest clones take up around 0.1%. This clone was seen a handful of times. Its antigen is undetermined. The junction had 8 bases not matched to a gene; V was cut back by 5 bases and J by 0 bases. The CDR3 is made up of 17 amino acids. CDR1 is SGHVS and CDR2 is FQNEAQ in the germline V gene. Whole-study findings and limits: Small HLA sub-analyses could not settle whether HLA shapes TCRB rearrangement.

The gene calls are TRBV7-8 and TRBJ2-1; 9 bases are a match to TRBD2. Sequencing used naive CD4+ T cells from blood. The clonotype originates from a man aged 18 to 35 in good health. CDR3 bases: TGTGCCAGCAGCCCATACACAGCGGGAGGCTCCTACAATGAGCAGTTCTTC. Translated: CASSPYTAGGSYNEQFF.